This TCR beta chain appears in the sequencing data of a study of T cell responses to AZD1222 COVID-19 vaccine. Second-dose groups at about 4 or about 12 weeks were pooled. Produced via immunoSEQ multiplex PCR; TCRdb's table is partial and in-frame only. The sample consists of roughly 190,000 clones, approximately 90% of them appearing once. Study outcomes and limitations: Spike-spanning, vaccine-associated CD4 TCRs were dominant at 160-218 and 743-854. Donors skewed white British and female; clonal diversity was possibly underestimated. Nearly half of spike-specific TCRs reportedly go after variant regions that carry no mutations.

Per the germline V gene, CDR1 is SGHAT and CDR2 is FQNNGV. J gave up 6 bases and V 10 bases, and 16 bases lay outside the gene matches. CDR3 length: 16 residues. Of note for this clone: Antigen specificity is unknown.

This chain connects TRBV11-2 to TRBJ2-3, with TRBD2 matching 10 bases. The sequencing here drew on peripheral blood, taken 28 days after the second AZD1222 dose. The source is an adult who received the AZD1222 COVID-19 vaccine. CDR3: CATEMDSSGRSDTQYF. In DNA, the CDR3 is TGTGCCACCGAAATGGATTCTAGCGGGAGATCGGATACGCAGTATTTT.